Each of the 29 T cell receptor beta chains below was sequenced from the same sample in a study of identical twins. TCRdb itself ran the 5' RACE reads through MiXCR, one entry per CDR3 protein. The table has 700,000 or so distinct CDR3 sequences, around 8.3% seen once. These records were also assigned to another study, of yellow fever vaccine responses in identical twins.

Source material: PBMCs. The receptor source for this set is a young woman in good health.

This clonotype was seen at least ten times. The CDR3: CASSPSYTGELFF. The CDR3 DNA reads as TGTGCCAGCAGTCCCTCGTACACCGGGGAGCTGTTTTTT. The chain employs TRBV12-3 or TRBV12-4 and TRBJ2-2; D is uncertain. The CDR3 contains 13 residues. The ends were cut back, 5 bases at V and 3 bases at J, with 7 bases in the middle.

This clonotype was seen a few times. V and J are TRBV12-3 or TRBV12-4 and TRBJ2-1; perhaps TRBD1 as D (6 bases). Trimming stripped 7 bases from V and 0 bases from J, with 22 bases between. The CDR3 is 18 amino acids. The CDR3 DNA sequence: TGTGCCAGCACCCCAACAGGGATCGGCGCTGCCTCCTACAATGAGCAGTTCTTC. Protein sequence: CASTPTGIGAASYNEQFF.

As concerns this clonotype: Being one base from a much bigger clone, this may be a read error. The CDR3 carries no conserved terminal phenylalanine or tryptophan, so it likely arises from a read error. The CDR3 spells CASTPTLYNEQFI. CDR3 coding DNA: TGTGCCAGCACCCCGACTCTCTACAATGAGCAGTTCATC. This rearrangement joins TRBV12-3 or TRBV12-4 to TRBJ2-1; D is unresolved. This CDR3 is built from 13 residues. Deletions cut 7 bases from V and 3 bases from J, with 10 bases between.

The chain carries TRBV2 and TRBJ1-1; D gene ambiguous. Trimming cost V 7 bases and J 3 bases, with 9 bases left between them. Germline CDR1 and CDR2: SNHLY and FYNNEI. The CDR3 spans 12 residues. The CDR3 nucleotides read TGTGCCAGCATCCTGCTATACACTGAAGCTTTCTTT. It translates to CASILLYTEAFF.

The chain employs TRBV27 and TRBJ2-7; D might be TRBD1 or TRBD2, each matching 6 bases. In germline, CDR1 is MNHEY, CDR2 SMNVEV (reference sequence). Trimming stripped 6 bases from V and 6 bases from J, with 24 bases between. This CDR3 comprises 16 residues. The CDR3 protein is CASSPGDRGGLLEQYF. For the CDR3, the DNA is TGTGCCAGCAGCCCAGGGGACCGAGGGGGGCTACTCGAGCAGTACTTC.

This clonotype showed up just a few times. This chain joins TRBV4-3 and TRBJ2-5; D not resolved. CDR1 and CDR2 (germline): LGHNA, YSLEER. Deletions cut 1 base from V and 4 bases from J, with 13 bases between. This CDR3 has 15 amino acids. The CDR3 loop reads CASSQVRAGGETQYF. The CDR3, as DNA: TGCGCCAGCAGCCAAGTTCGGGCAGGTGGAGAGACCCAGTACTTC.

This clonotype has ten or more counts. This rearrangement joins TRBV29-1 to TRBJ2-5, with no clear D. The V gene's germline CDR1 is SQVTM and CDR2 ANQGSEA. Trimming shortened V by 7 bases and J by 0 bases, and 6 bases separated the two germline ends. The CDR3 is 11 residues long. DNA for the CDR3: TGCAGCGCTATGAACCAAGAGACCCAGTACTTC. Residues: CSAMNQETQYF.

Many counts were recorded for this clonotype. A read error may account for a junction end that differs from germline. The J gene is TRBJ2-7, the V gene TRBV27; the D gene is possibly TRBD1 (5 bases). CDR1 is MNHEY, CDR2 SMNVEV, per germline (reference sequence). The CDR3 has 13 amino acids. The CDR3 loop is CASSLTATYEQYF. CDR3 DNA sequence: TGCGCCAGCAGCTTGACAGCGACCTACGAGCAGTACTTC.

This clonotype occurred many times. The chain uses TRBV12-3 or TRBV12-4 and TRBJ2-5; no definite D call. Trimming pared 3 bases from V and 6 bases from J, leaving 8 bases between. This CDR3 is built from 12 residues. Here the CDR3 reads CASSFRGQTQYF. The DNA of the CDR3 is TGTGCCAGCAGTTTCAGAGGACAGACCCAGTACTTC.

V usage is TRBV27 and J usage is TRBJ2-7; D is unresolved. The V and J ends lost 4 bases and 2 bases respectively, with 12 bases between them. The V gene's germline CDR1 is MNHEY and CDR2 SMNVEV (reference sequence). CDR3 length: 14 amino acids. CDR3 residues: CASSSLSGAYEQYF. The DNA for the CDR3 is TGTGCCAGCAGTTCCCTTTCGGGCGCCTACGAGCAGTACTTC.

This clonotype was counted only a few times. The chain is built from TRBV12-3 or TRBV12-4 and TRBJ2-7; tentatively, D is TRBD1 (7 bases). This CDR3 comprises 15 residues. The germline V and J ends were trimmed by 5 bases and 5 bases, with 19 bases remaining between them. CDR3 sequence reads: CASSPGRSQGHEQYF. CDR3 coding DNA: TGTGCCAGCAGTCCGGGGAGGTCACAGGGGCACGAGCAGTACTTC.

V usage is TRBV7-9 and J usage is TRBJ2-7, with 7 bases matching TRBD1. Germline V gene sequence: CDR1 SEHNR, CDR2 FQNEAQ (reference sequence). CDR3 length: 15 residues. The trim removed 1 base at V and 4 bases at J, leaving 7 bases unmatched. The CDR3 is CASSLGQTGLYEQYF. The CDR3 DNA is TGTGCCAGCAGCTTAGGTCAGACAGGGCTGTACGAGCAGTACTTC.

This clonotype was detected only once. This chain's CDR3 is CAWKGQGETQYF. The CDR3 DNA reads as TGTGCCTGGAAGGGACAGGGAGAGACCCAGTACTTC. This chain joins TRBV30 and TRBJ2-5; 9 bases agree with TRBD1. V shed 4 bases, J shed 4 bases, and the junction held 1 base outside the gene matches. Germline CDR1 GTSNPN, CDR2 SVGIG (reference sequence). The CDR3 sequence is 12 residues long.

The chain couples TRBV6-1 to TRBJ2-2; D is unresolved. From germline, CDR1 is MNHNS and CDR2 SASEGT. Trimming pared 6 bases from V and 2 bases from J, leaving 16 bases between. The CDR3 has 16 residues. CDR3 bases: TGTGCCAGCAGCCCCCTAGACTCACTCAACACCGGGGAGCTGTTTTTT. Amino acids: CASSPLDSLNTGELFF.

CDR3 DNA sequence: TGTGCCACCAGTGACCCGGGACAGATCTCCTACAATGAGCAGTTCTTC. It yields the protein CATSDPGQISYNEQFF. V and J are TRBV24-1 and TRBJ2-1; 7 bases line up with TRBD1. The length of the CDR3 is 16 residues. V trimming: 4 bases; J trimming: 0 bases; junction bases outside the gene matches: 5. Looked up from germline, CDR1 is KGHDR and CDR2 is SFDVKD.

The chain employs TRBV6-6 and TRBJ1-1, with D unclear. CDR1 and CDR2 from the germline V gene are MNHNY and SVGAGI (reference sequence). The CDR3 is 12 residues long. V was clipped by 3 bases and J by 8 bases, with 10 bases between them. CDR3 DNA sequence: TGTGCCAGCAGTTATGGGGTGACCGAAGCTTTCTTT. Protein: CASSYGVTEAFF.

V usage is TRBV18 and J usage is TRBJ2-5; D may be TRBD1 (5 bases). Trimming took 3 bases from V and 1 from J, leaving 9 bases between them. CDR1 and CDR2 from the germline V gene are KGHSH and LQKENI. The CDR3 spans 14 residues. CDR3 bases: TGTGCCAGCTCACCTACAGGAGTCCAAGAGACCCAGTACTTC. This encodes CASSPTGVQETQYF.

This clonotype turned up a few times. This sequence joins TRBV30 and TRBJ2-2; no definite D call. The V and J ends lost 1 base and 2 bases respectively, with 8 bases between them. The CDR3 sequence is 14 residues long. In germline, CDR1 is GTSNPN, CDR2 SVGIG (reference sequence). CDR3 region: CAWSEVHNTGELFF. The CDR3, as DNA: TGTGCCTGGAGTGAAGTCCATAACACCGGGGAGCTGTTTTTT.

The genes are TRBV9 and TRBJ2-1, with TRBD2 identical over 8 bases. The J segment lost 3 bases and the V segment lost 1 base, leaving 6 bases of the junction unmatched. The CDR3 has 16 amino acids. Looked up from germline, CDR1 is SGDLS and CDR2 is YYNGEE. The CDR3 sequence is CASSVIAGLGYNEQFF. The CDR3 nucleotides read TGTGCCAGCAGCGTAATAGCGGGGTTGGGCTACAATGAGCAGTTCTTC.

V gene TRBV7-9 combines with J gene TRBJ1-1; TRBD1 might be the D (6 bases). The germline CDR1 and CDR2 sequences are SEHNR and FQNEAQ (reference sequence). This CDR3 spans 15 amino acids. V dropped 5 bases and J dropped 2 bases, with 15 bases sitting between them. The CDR3 region has the DNA TGTGCCAGCAGCCCAACAGGGAACCTAAACACTGAAGCTTTCTTT. It yields the protein CASSPTGNLNTEAFF.

CDR3 amino acids: CATSDSGPWDEQFF. The CDR3 region has the DNA TGTGCCACCAGTGACTCGGGCCCATGGGATGAGCAGTTCTTC. The rearrangement links TRBV24-1 to TRBJ2-1; D uncertain. This CDR3 is built from 14 residues. Trimming stripped 4 bases from V and 8 bases from J, with 14 bases between. CDR1 and CDR2 (germline): KGHDR, SFDVKD.

At least ten counts were recorded for this clonotype. The chain carries TRBV5-6 and TRBJ1-1; 8 nucleotides line up with TRBD1. CDR3 size: 15 residues. The germline gives CDR1 SGHDT, CDR2 YYEEEE. Trimming removed 0 bases from V and 6 bases from J; junction bases left unmatched: 7. The CDR3 DNA is TGTGCCAGCAGCTTGGCCGGGGGGACAGGACCTGAAGCTTTCTTT. Protein product: CASSLAGGTGPEAFF.

This clonotype was observed many times. The chain recombines TRBV19 with TRBJ1-6, with D possibly being TRBD1 (5 bases). The CDR3 is 14 residues long. V was pared by 0 bases and J by 14 bases, with 14 bases between. CDR1 and CDR2 from the germline V gene are LNHDA and SQIVND (reference sequence). DNA of the CDR3: TGTGCCAGTAGTATAGATGGGACGGCTCTGACCCTCCACTTT. It codes for CASSIDGTALTLHF.

This clonotype was observed at least ten times. V usage is TRBV20-1 and J usage is TRBJ2-1; TRBD2 aligns across 9 bases. This CDR3 region has 15 residues. Germline-derived CDR1 and CDR2 are DFQATT and SNEGSKA (reference sequence). With 1 base clipped from V and 1 base from J, the junction kept 2 bases outside the gene matches. The CDR3 loop is CSARVLAGSYNEQFF. The CDR3, as DNA: TGCAGTGCTAGAGTTCTAGCGGGGTCCTACAATGAGCAGTTCTTC.

In this sample, this clonotype turned up a few times. The chain recombines TRBV29-1 with TRBJ1-2, with D unresolved. The CDR3 is 11 amino acids. CDR1 SQVTM and CDR2 ANQGSEA come from the germline V gene. Trimming shortened V by 5 bases and J by 3 bases, and 7 bases separated the two germline ends. The chain's CDR3 is CSVSPDYGYTF. Written as DNA, the CDR3 is TGCAGCGTTTCCCCCGACTATGGCTACACCTTC.

This clonotype turned up a few times. The V call is TRBV21-1, the J call TRBJ1-2; the D call in the table, TRBD1, was not verified against the DNA. TRBV21-1 has pseudogene status. The CDR3 has 14 residues. The CDR3 DNA follows: TGTGCCAGCAGCAAAGCGGGTGGGACAGAGGGCTACACCTTC. Translating gives CASSKAGGTEGYTF.

The chain couples TRBV3-1 to TRBJ2-1; tentatively, D is TRBD2 (6 bases). V shed 1 base and J shed 8 bases, with 12 bases lying between them. Per the germline V gene, CDR1 is LGHDT and CDR2 is YNNKEL (reference sequence). CDR3 length equals 14 residues. The CDR3 DNA is TGTGCCAGCAGCCAAGCGGGGGTAGTCTATGAGCAGTTCTTC. Protein: CASSQAGVVYEQFF.

This clonotype has more than one count but fewer than ten. This rearrangement joins TRBV28 to TRBJ1-3, with TRBD1 matching 8 bases. The CDR3 runs to 18 residues. Per germline, CDR1 MDHEN and CDR2 SYDVKM. V gave up 5 bases and J gave up 9 bases; unmatched junction bases: 21. The CDR3: CASSVTGTGPFGRGTIYF. Here the CDR3 DNA reads TGTGCCAGCAGTGTTACCGGGACAGGACCCTTCGGTCGTGGCACCATATATTTT.

The CDR3 reads CSAETSTDTQYF. Here the CDR3 DNA reads TGCAGCGCGGAAACTAGCACAGATACGCAGTATTTT. The V call is TRBV29-1, the J call TRBJ2-3; D ambiguous. The CDR3 has 12 residues. Germline CDR1 is SQVTM and CDR2 is ANQGSEA. V dropped 7 bases and J dropped 0 bases, with 8 bases sitting between them.